Listed below are T cell receptor beta chains from one sample, sequenced in a study of CD8 T cells in Susac syndrome. In TCRdb, the immunoSEQ multiplex PCR reads were re-called with MiXCR into one record per CDR3 protein. The sample yields 95,000 to 150,000 distinct CDR3 sequences, over 95% seen once. Sequenced: CD4+ T cells from PBMCs. The origin of the receptors is a human donor with Susac syndrome. Both conserved end residues are part of each CDR3. D genes are given only for firm matches. Expanded clones get a size class; other rows say once, few or many, or leave the size out.

CDR3	DNA	J	D	V	size
CAGGQGVSGANVLTF	TGTGCCGGGGGACAGGGTGTCTCTGGGGCCAACGTCCTGACTTTC	TRBJ2-6	TRBD1	TRBV19	-
CASSPQGIYGYTF	TGTGCCAGCAGTCCACAGGGGATCTATGGCTACACCTTC	TRBJ1-2	TRBD1	TRBV6-1	few
CASSGALAIRDEQFF	TGTGCCAGTAGTGGCGCACTAGCAATCCGCGATGAGCAGTTCTTC	TRBJ2-1	-	TRBV19	once
CASSFTVLGRAFF	TGTGCCAGCAGTTTTACCGTTTTGGGTAGGGCTTTCTTT	TRBJ1-1	-	TRBV27	once
CASSLMTGSGYEQYF	TGCGCCAGCAGCCTGATGACAGGGAGCGGATACGAGCAGTACTTC	TRBJ2-7	TRBD1	TRBV4-3	-
CSVAGLYYGYTF	TGCAGCGTTGCAGGCCTTTACTATGGCTACACCTTC	TRBJ1-2	-	TRBV29-1	-
CASSRSGFQTGGYGYTF	TGTGCCAGCAGCCGGTCCGGCTTCCAGACAGGGGGCTATGGCTACACCTTC	TRBJ1-2	TRBD1	TRBV3-1	-
CASSLEPGHYEQYF	TGTGCCAGCAGCTTAGAACCTGGGCACTACGAGCAGTACTTC	TRBJ2-7	-	TRBV11-2	-
CAISEFEQGSGEQFF	TGTGCCATCAGTGAGTTTGAACAGGGGTCAGGGGAGCAGTTCTTC	TRBJ2-1	TRBD1	TRBV10-3	once
CASGWGGELFF	TGTGCCAGCGGCTGGGGCGGGGAGCTGTTTTTT	TRBJ2-2	-	TRBV6-5	-
CASSLLGEQFF	TGTGCCAGCAGCCTGCTGGGTGAGCAGTTCTTC	TRBJ2-1	-	TRBV3-1	-
CASSPAGVGTEAFF	TGTGCCAGCTCACCCGCAGGGGTTGGCACTGAAGCTTTCTTT	TRBJ1-1	-	TRBV18	once
CASSPGTSGRAQETQYF	TGTGCCAGCAGCCCCGGGACTAGCGGGAGGGCCCAAGAGACCCAGTACTTC	TRBJ2-5	TRBD2	TRBV12-3/TRBV12-4	-
CASVRTSGRSTQYF	TGTGCTAGCGTTCGGACTAGCGGGAGATCGACGCAGTATTTT	TRBJ2-3	TRBD2	TRBV12-5	-
CASSFLAGGAYEQYF	TGTGCCAGCAGCTTTCTAGCGGGAGGGGCCTACGAGCAGTACTTC	TRBJ2-7	TRBD2	TRBV7-9	-
CSANLAGSADTQYF	TGCAGTGCTAACTTAGCGGGATCTGCAGATACGCAGTATTTT	TRBJ2-3	TRBD2	TRBV20-1	-
CSAWDPNTEAFF	TGCAGTGCGTGGGACCCCAACACTGAAGCTTTCTTT	TRBJ1-1	-	TRBV20-1	-
CASSLDSLSSYNEQFF	TGTGCCAGCAGCTTGGACTCCTTGAGCTCCTACAATGAGCAGTTCTTC	TRBJ2-1	-	TRBV5-4	-
CSVDTSGSSSYNEQFF	TGCAGCGTTGACACTAGCGGGTCTAGCTCCTACAATGAGCAGTTCTTC	TRBJ2-1	TRBD2	TRBV29-1	-
CASSLGLAGSYNEQFF	TGTGCCAGCAGCTTAGGGCTAGCGGGCTCCTACAATGAGCAGTTCTTC	TRBJ2-1	TRBD2	TRBV7-9	once
CASSSAGTGELFF	TGCGCCAGCAGCTCGGCGGGTACCGGGGAGCTGTTTTTT	TRBJ2-2	-	TRBV5-1	-
CASSQSSYEQYF	TGTGCCAGCAGCCAATCTAGCTACGAGCAGTACTTC	TRBJ2-7	-	TRBV16	-